Presented here are 17 T cell receptor beta chains from one specimen sequenced in a study of blood T cell repertoires in COVID-19. The protocol was immunoSEQ multiplex PCR, while the TCRdb copy is restricted to in-frame clones and leaves out a portion. This table has 75,000 to 100,000 clones, about 89% appearing once. The sample taken for sequencing was peripheral blood. These receptors all come from a human donor in a cohort sampled during active COVID-19.

The rearrangement joins TRBV11-2 to TRBJ2-7; TRBD1 aligns across 7 bases. Germline values: CDR1 SGHAT, CDR2 FQNNGV. This CDR3 is 14 amino acids long. J lost 2 bases, V lost 1 base, and 2 bases had no gene match. Here the CDR3 reads CASSLAQGTYEQYF. CDR3 sequence (DNA): TGTGCCAGCAGCTTAGCACAGGGGACCTACGAGCAGTACTTC.

The chain joins TRBV5-1 to TRBJ2-7; the D gene is possibly TRBD1 (6 bases). Germline V gene lookup returns CDR1 SGHRS and CDR2 YFSETQ. The V end lost 6 bases, the J end lost 2 bases, and 24 bases lay between the germline ends. CDR3 length equals 17 residues. In nucleotides, the CDR3 is TGCGCCAGCACGCAAACGCTAAGGACGGACAGTCCCTACGAGCAGTACTTC. Encoded protein: CASTQTLRTDSPYEQYF.

The chain combines TRBV20-1 with TRBJ2-2; the D is unclear. Germline V lookup: CDR1 DFQATT, CDR2 SNEGSKA (reference sequence). CDR3 length: 12 residues. Between the trimmed V and J ends, which lost 6 bases and 6 bases, there was a span of 11 bases. CDR3: CSASPTAGELFF. For the CDR3, the DNA is TGCAGTGCCAGTCCGACTGCCGGGGAGCTGTTTTTT.

This clone was found once. The chain has TRBV11-1 and TRBJ1-2; 7 bases line up with TRBD1. CDR1 and CDR2 from the germline V gene are SGHAT and FQDESV (reference sequence). This CDR3 has 13 amino acids. The V and J ends lost 5 bases and 8 bases, in that order; junction bases with no gene match: 8. The CDR3 protein is CASSPQQGSGYTF. DNA for the CDR3: TGTGCCAGCAGCCCCCAACAGGGGAGCGGCTACACCTTC. The full variable domain, with the rest looked up from reference TRBV11-1 and TRBJ1-2, is EAEVAQSPRYKITEKSQAVAFWCDPISGHATLYWYRQILGQGPELLVQFQDESVVDDSQLPKDRFSAERLKGVDSTLKIQPAELGDSAMYLCASSPQQGSGYTFGSGTRLTVV.

The sample holds one count of this clone. The chain carries TRBV10-3 and TRBJ2-2, with a possible D match to TRBD1 (5 bases). V was trimmed by 7 bases and J by 6 bases, leaving 15 bases between them. CDR1 and CDR2 from the germline V gene are ENHRY and SYGVKD. This CDR3 has 14 amino acids. In nucleotides, the CDR3 is TGTGCCATCAAGGTCTGGGGCGACGCCGGGGAGCTGTTTTTT. Encoded protein: CAIKVWGDAGELFF.

CDR3 nucleotide sequence: TGTGCCAGCAGAGGGGCTGGGGCCAACGTCCTGACTTTC. Amino acid sequence: CASRGAGANVLTF. This chain links TRBV28 with TRBJ2-6, with D possibly matching TRBD1 (5 bases). V was trimmed by 6 bases and J by 2 bases, leaving 5 bases between them. This CDR3 is 13 amino acids long. CDR1 MDHEN and CDR2 SYDVKM come from the germline V gene.

The count of this clone is one. The genes are TRBV11-2 and TRBJ2-7; 11 nucleotides line up with TRBD1. Germline-derived CDR1 and CDR2 are SGHAT and FQNNGV. The CDR3 has 15 amino acids. V shed 2 bases, J shed 5 bases, and the junction held 5 bases outside the gene matches. The CDR3 region is CASSLIGQGAHEQYF. The CDR3 bases are TGTGCCAGCAGCTTAATCGGACAGGGGGCCCACGAGCAGTACTTC.

The J gene is TRBJ2-7, the V gene TRBV29-1, with 11 bases fitting TRBD2. Per the germline V gene, CDR1 is SQVTM and CDR2 is ANQGSEA. This CDR3 spans 15 amino acids. Unmatched junction bases numbered 9, after V lost 6 bases and J lost 2 bases. The CDR3 reads CSVALGTSGTYEQYF. For the CDR3, the DNA is TGCAGCGTAGCCCTAGGGACTAGCGGTACCTACGAGCAGTACTTC.

This chain joins TRBV5-6 and TRBJ2-4; weak D call: TRBD2 (6 bases). Germline values: CDR1 SGHDT, CDR2 YYEEEE. V was cut by 4 bases and J by 2 bases, with 10 bases left in between. This CDR3 is built from 14 residues. This chain's CDR3 is CASSPGLSKNIQYF. CDR3 DNA: TGTGCCAGCAGCCCCGGACTATCCAAAAACATTCAGTACTTC.

V is TRBV3-1 (or the pseudogene TRBV3-2) and J is TRBJ2-5; 7 positions agree with TRBD2. Germline V CDR1 and CDR2: LGHDT, YNNKEL (reference sequence). The CDR3 totals 14 residues. V lost 0 bases, J lost 4 bases, and 2 bases stayed unmatched. CDR3 residues: CASSQESGTETQYF. The CDR3 region has the DNA TGTGCCAGCAGCCAAGAAAGCGGGACAGAGACCCAGTACTTC.

This clone is a singleton in its sample. This chain uses TRBV6-5 with TRBJ1-1; 7 nucleotides agree with TRBD1. Per the germline V gene, CDR1 is MNHEY and CDR2 is SVGAGI. The trim removed 5 bases at V and 0 bases at J, leaving 6 bases unmatched. The CDR3 is 15 residues long. This chain's CDR3 is CASSHRDSLNTEAFF. CDR3 DNA: TGTGCCAGCAGTCACCGGGACAGTTTGAACACTGAAGCTTTCTTT.

CDR3 sequence: CASSLLGQSYEQYF. The CDR3 nucleotides are TGCGCCAGCAGCTTGCTTGGACAGTCCTACGAGCAGTACTTC. This sequence joins TRBV5-1 and TRBJ2-7; D is possibly TRBD1 (6 bases). V was cut by 1 base and J by 1 base, with 9 bases left in between. The CDR3 has 14 residues. Germline lookup yields CDR1 SGHRS and CDR2 YFSETQ.

V and J are TRBV4-1 and TRBJ1-4; D perhaps matches TRBD1 (6 bases). The germline V and J ends were trimmed by 0 bases and 4 bases, with 15 bases remaining between them. Germline V lookup: CDR1 MGHRA, CDR2 YSYEKL. The CDR3 is 17 residues long. The CDR3 coding sequence is TGCGCCAGCAGCCAAGAGGAACAGGGTTATAATAATGAAAAACTGTTTTTT. Protein sequence: CASSQEEQGYNNEKLFF.

The chain combines TRBV6-6 with TRBJ2-5; tentative D call: TRBD1 (5 bases). This CDR3 is 13 amino acids long. V shed 7 bases and J shed 5 bases, with 14 bases lying between them. CDR1 is MNHNY, CDR2 SVGAGI, per germline (reference sequence). The CDR3 loop is CASIEMGQETQYF. The CDR3 nucleotides read TGTGCCAGCATCGAAATGGGGCAGGAGACCCAGTACTTC.

The chain links TRBV28 to TRBJ2-7, with D tentatively TRBD2 (6 bases). Germline V gene sequence: CDR1 MDHEN, CDR2 SYDVKM. The CDR3 has 15 residues. Trimming took 5 bases from V and 5 from J, leaving 19 bases between them. The CDR3 here is CASSTRRAGGDEQYF. The CDR3, as DNA: TGTGCCAGCAGTACCCGACGGGCCGGAGGGGACGAGCAGTACTTC.

The chain is built from TRBV4-1 and TRBJ1-5; a possible D gene is TRBD1 (6 bases). Trimming left V 1 base short and J 3 bases short, with 7 bases between. Germline V lookup: CDR1 MGHRA, CDR2 YSYEKL. The CDR3 spans 14 residues. CDR3: CASSQGQVNQPQHF. The CDR3 coding sequence is TGCGCCAGCAGCCAAGGACAGGTCAATCAGCCCCAGCATTTT.

The chain is built from TRBV7-8 and TRBJ2-1, with a possible D match to TRBD2 (5 bases). The germline V and J ends were trimmed by 4 bases and 6 bases, with 7 bases remaining between them. Germline CDR1 reads SGHVS; CDR2 reads FQNEAQ. The CDR3 has 12 amino acids. This CDR3 reads CASSSTINEQFF. The CDR3 bases are TGTGCCAGCAGCTCGACTATCAATGAGCAGTTCTTC.